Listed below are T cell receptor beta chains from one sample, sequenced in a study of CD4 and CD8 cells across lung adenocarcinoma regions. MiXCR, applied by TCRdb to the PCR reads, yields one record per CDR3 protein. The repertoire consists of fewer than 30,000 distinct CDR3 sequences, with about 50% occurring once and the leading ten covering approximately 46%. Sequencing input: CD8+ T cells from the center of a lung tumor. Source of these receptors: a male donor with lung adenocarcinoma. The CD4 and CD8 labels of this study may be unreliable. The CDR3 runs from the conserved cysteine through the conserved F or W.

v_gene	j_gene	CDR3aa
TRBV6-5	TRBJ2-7	CASSYSDGQGSEQYF
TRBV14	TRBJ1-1	CASSTSGPEAFF
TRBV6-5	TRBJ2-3	CASSYSRTGGSDTQYF
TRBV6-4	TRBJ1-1	CASRLTGTSTEAFF
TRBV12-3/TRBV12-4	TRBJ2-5	CASSELGLAGQETQYF
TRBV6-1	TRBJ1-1	CASSPWDRMNTEAFF
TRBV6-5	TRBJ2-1	CASSYLGNEQFF
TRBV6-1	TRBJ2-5	CAGNGGGDKETQYF
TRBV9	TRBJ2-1	CASSVSGRGSYNEQFF
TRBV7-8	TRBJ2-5	CAGGETQYF
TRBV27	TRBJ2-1	CASSLEGRGNSYEQFF
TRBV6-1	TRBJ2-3	CAGRGAGVQETQYF
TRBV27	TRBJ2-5	CAASPAGAAQEIQYF
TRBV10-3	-	CATTPGQGDYEQYF
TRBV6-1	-	CASSGRPVGTGEQYF
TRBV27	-	CASSLSRGSHEQYF
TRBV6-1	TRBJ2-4	CASSTTSPAKNIQYF
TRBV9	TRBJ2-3	CASSPRGVGTDTQYF
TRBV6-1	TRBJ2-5	CAGSGGRGQETQYF
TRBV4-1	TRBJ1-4	CASSRNGQVGGEKLFF
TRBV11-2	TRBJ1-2	CASSSYRDRGNYGYTF
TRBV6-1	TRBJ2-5	CARGEGGRDQDTQYF
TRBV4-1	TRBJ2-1	CASSQSVTTGEQFF
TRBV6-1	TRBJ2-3	CAGRGPGATDTQYF
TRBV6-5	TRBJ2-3	CASSPFPPDTQYF
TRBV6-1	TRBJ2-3	CASSGRADGTETQYF
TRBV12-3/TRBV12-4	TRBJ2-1	CASSLVLGVYNEQFF
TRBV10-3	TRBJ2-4	CAGQGATNIQYF
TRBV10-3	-	CAISEGQRDEQYF
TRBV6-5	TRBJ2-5	CASSCAGLGGGDQDTQYF
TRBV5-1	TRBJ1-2	CASSLVPRVGYGYTF
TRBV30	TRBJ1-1	CAGGQENTEAFF
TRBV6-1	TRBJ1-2	CASWGQGASGYTF
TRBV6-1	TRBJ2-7	CASSEGVALRPYEQYF
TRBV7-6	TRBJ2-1	CASSPRLGAVEQFF
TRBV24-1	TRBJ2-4	CATSTGLGAKNIQYF
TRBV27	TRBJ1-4	CASSFRQGAEKLFF
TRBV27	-	CARSLDRPSKDTQYF
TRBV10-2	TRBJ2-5	CASRLGTSGGLETQYF
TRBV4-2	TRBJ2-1	CASSLGAGGGGGEQFF
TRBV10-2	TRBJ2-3	CASRGPGGLPTETQYF
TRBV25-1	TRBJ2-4	CARGGLSKNIQYF
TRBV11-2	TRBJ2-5	CASSRPRTGETQYF
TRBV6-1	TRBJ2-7	CASSGTGATYEQYF
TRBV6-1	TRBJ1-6	CASRAQDRGLFNSPLHF
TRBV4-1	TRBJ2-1	CASSHLPGTAYNEQFF
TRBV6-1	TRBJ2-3	CASREGQWADTQYF